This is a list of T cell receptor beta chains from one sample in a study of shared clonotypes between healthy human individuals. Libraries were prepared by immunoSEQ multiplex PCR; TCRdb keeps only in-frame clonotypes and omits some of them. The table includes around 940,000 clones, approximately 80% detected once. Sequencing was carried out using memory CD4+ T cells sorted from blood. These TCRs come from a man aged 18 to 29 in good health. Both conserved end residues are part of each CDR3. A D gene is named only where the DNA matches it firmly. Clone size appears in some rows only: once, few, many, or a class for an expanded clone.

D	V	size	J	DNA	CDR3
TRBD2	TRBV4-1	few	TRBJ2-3	TGCGCCAGCAGCCAAGACCAGGGAGCGGGGTTCACAGATACGCAGTATTTT	CASSQDQGAGFTDTQYF
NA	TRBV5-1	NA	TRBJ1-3	TGCGCCAGCAGCTTGACGGGCCACTCTGGAAACACCATATATTTT	CASSLTGHSGNTIYF
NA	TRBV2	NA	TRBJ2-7	TGTGCCAGCAGTGAAGCGCTTTTGGGGCGCGGATCCTACGAGCAGTACTTC	CASSEALLGRGSYEQYF
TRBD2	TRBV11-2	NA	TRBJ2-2	TGTGCCAGCGGACTAGCGGGAAACACCGGGGAGCTGTTTTTT	CASGLAGNTGELFF
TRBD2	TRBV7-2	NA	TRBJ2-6	TGTGCCAGCAGCGGGGGGACTAGCGGCGTCTCTGGGGCCAACGTCCTGACTTTC	CASSGGTSGVSGANVLTF
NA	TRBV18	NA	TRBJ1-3	TGTGCCAGCTCACCACTACGGTCCGGACGGTTCTCTGGAAACACCATATATTTT	CASSPLRSGRFSGNTIYF
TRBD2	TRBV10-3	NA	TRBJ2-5	TGTGCCATCAAGGGACTAGCGGGAGACGAGACCCAGTACTTC	CAIKGLAGDETQYF
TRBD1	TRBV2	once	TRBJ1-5	TGTGCCAGCAACTCAGATTCCTCCAGGGGGAGTCAGCCCCAGCATTTT	CASNSDSSRGSQPQHF
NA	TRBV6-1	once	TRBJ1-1	TGTGCCAGCAGCGATAACAGGTGGAACACTGAAGCTTTCTTT	CASSDNRWNTEAFF
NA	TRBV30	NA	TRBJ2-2	TGTGCCTGGACGGGGGCCGGGGAGCTGTTTTTT	CAWTGAGELFF
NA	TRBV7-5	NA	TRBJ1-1	TGTGCCAGAGCCCCATCGGACGGAGAGAACGCTGAAGCTTTCTTT	CARAPSDGENAEAFF
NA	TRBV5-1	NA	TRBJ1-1	TGCGCCAGCAGCTTGTCGAGCTGGGGGGCGGGCGCTGAAGCTTTCTTT	CASSLSSWGAGAEAFF
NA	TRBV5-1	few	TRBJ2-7	TGCGCCAGCAGCTTGGAAGGACAATCCTACGAGCAGTACTTC	CASSLEGQSYEQYF
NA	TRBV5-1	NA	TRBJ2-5	TGCGCCAGCAGCTCCGGGGTTGGGGAGACCCAGTACTTC	CASSSGVGETQYF
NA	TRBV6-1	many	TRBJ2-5	TGTGCCAGCAGTGAATCGGCGACCCAGTACTTC	CASSESATQYF
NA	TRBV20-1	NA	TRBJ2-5	TGCAGTGCGAATGCAGGGGTGACCCAGTACTTC	CSANAGVTQYF
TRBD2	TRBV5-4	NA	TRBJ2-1	TGTGCCAGCAGCTTGGCTCTTTTCCCGGGACTAGCATTGAATGAGCAGTTCTTC	CASSLALFPGLALNEQFF
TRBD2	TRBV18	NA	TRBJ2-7	TGTGCCAGCTCACCACCGGCTAGCGGATACGAGCAGTACTTC	CASSPPASGYEQYF
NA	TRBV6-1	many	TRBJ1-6	TGTGCCAGCAGTACTAAAAGGGGGGACAATTCACCCCTCCACTTT	CASSTKRGDNSPLHF
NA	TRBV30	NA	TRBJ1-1	TGTGCCTGGAGCGGGTTCAGGGTGGCCACTGAAGCTTTCTTT	CAWSGFRVATEAFF
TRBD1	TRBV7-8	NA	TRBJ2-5	TGTGCCTCACAGGGGGTCAACCAAGAGACCCAGTACTTC	CASQGVNQETQYF
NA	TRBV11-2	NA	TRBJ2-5	TGTGCCAGCAGCCGGACCGCCGGGATAGAGACCCAGTACTTC	CASSRTAGIETQYF
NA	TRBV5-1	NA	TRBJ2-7	TGCGCCAGCAGCCTGGAGGGCTCCTACGAGCAGTACTTC	CASSLEGSYEQYF
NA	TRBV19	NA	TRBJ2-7	TGTGCCAGTAGCAGGGGGGTGACCTACGAGCAGTACTTC	CASSRGVTYEQYF
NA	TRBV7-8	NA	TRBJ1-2	TGTGCCAGCAGCTTAGCTGGGTTCACGGGGGGCTACACCTTC	CASSLAGFTGGYTF